There are many counts of the clone carrying this TCR beta chain. The sample belongs to a study of neurological immune-mediated disorders. TCRdb reprocessed the 5' RACE reads with MiXCR, giving one entry per CDR3 protein. The repertoire consists of approximately 60,000 distinct CDR3 sequences, with more than 3.5% occurring once and the leading ten covering around 2.7%. V shed 1 base, J shed 4 bases, and the junction held 5 bases outside the gene matches. Germline CDR1 reads DFQATT; CDR2 reads SNEGSKA (reference sequence). CDR3 length: 14 residues. The V call is TRBV20-1, the J call TRBJ1-1, with 8 bases aligning to TRBD1. Sample: PBMCs. This TCR was recovered from a middle-aged man with multiple sclerosis. CDR3 in amino acids: CSARAITGGTEAFF. The CDR3 DNA reads TGCAGTGCTAGAGCGATAACAGGGGGCACTGAAGCTTTCTTT.